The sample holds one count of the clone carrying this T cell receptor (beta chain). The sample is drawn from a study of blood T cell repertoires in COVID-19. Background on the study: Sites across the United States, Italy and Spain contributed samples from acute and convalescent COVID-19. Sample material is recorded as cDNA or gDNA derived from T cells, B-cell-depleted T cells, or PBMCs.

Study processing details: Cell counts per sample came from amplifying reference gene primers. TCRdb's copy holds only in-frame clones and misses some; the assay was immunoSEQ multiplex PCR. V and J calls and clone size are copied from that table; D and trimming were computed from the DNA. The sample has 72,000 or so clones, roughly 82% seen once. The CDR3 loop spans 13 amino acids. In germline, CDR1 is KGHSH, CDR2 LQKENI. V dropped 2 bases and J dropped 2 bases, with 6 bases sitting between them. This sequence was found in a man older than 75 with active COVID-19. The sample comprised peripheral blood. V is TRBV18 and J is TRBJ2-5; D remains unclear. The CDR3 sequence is CASSPLQQETQYF. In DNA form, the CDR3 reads TGTGCCAGCTCACCATTGCAGCAAGAGACCCAGTACTTC.